This TCR beta chain came from a study of T-cell memory formation after mild COVID-19. Background on the study: TCR clusters were mostly confined to one donor each.

UMIs and sample barcodes were carried by the TCR alpha and TCR beta cDNA libraries that 5'RACE produced using constant-segment primers. MiXCR was run by TCRdb on the 5' RACE reads, yielding one entry per CDR3 protein. The table records under 300,000 distinct CDR3 sequences, under 20% of them present only once. Study-level results: Clones contracting across day 15 to 85 had a balanced CD4/CD8 profile; later expanding clones leaned CD4+. Some clones that responded were present in memory (sampled pre-infection), which suggests cross-reactive memory joined.

This clonotype was recorded a few times. The antigen remains undetermined. The CDR3 is 17 residues long. Trimming removed 2 bases from V and 0 bases from J, with 17 bases in between. Germline-derived CDR1 and CDR2 are MNHEY and SVGEGT. Sequences were obtained from PBMCs or a T cell subset sorted from them (not recorded which). The chain combines TRBV6-2 or TRBV6-3 with TRBJ2-7; tentative D call: TRBD1 (5 bases). This TCR was recovered from a man in his late teens or twenties who had mild COVID-19 (a few samples of this study predate the infection). Cell type and time point are not known. The CDR3 sequence: CASSYDVQGRSSYEQYF. In DNA form, the CDR3 reads TGTGCCAGCAGTTACGACGTCCAGGGTAGGAGCTCCTACGAGCAGTACTTC.